The 20 T cell receptor beta chains presented below share a single source sample, sequenced in a study of blood T cell repertoires in COVID-19. Profiled with immunoSEQ multiplex PCR; TCRdb holds only in-frame clones, not every one. Of around 300,000 clones listed, 65% to 90% were seen once; the top ten hold approximately 12%. Sequencing input: peripheral blood. The origin of the receptors is a human donor in a cohort sampled during active COVID-19.

As to this clone: Other DNA sequences from this sample encode an identical CDR3 as well. V is TRBV5-1 and J is TRBJ2-1; perhaps TRBD1 as D (6 bases). This CDR3 is built from 12 residues. V lost 4 bases to trimming and J lost 8 bases, with 10 bases between them. The germline CDR1 and CDR2 sequences are SGHRS and YFSETQ. CDR3 loop: CASSVQGDEQFF. CDR3 DNA: TGCGCCAGCAGCGTACAGGGTGATGAGCAGTTCTTC.

The rearrangement links TRBV4-2 to TRBJ2-7; perhaps TRBD2 as D (6 bases). Trimming left V 0 bases short and J 7 bases short, with 7 bases between. Germline-derived CDR1 and CDR2 are LGHNA and YNFKEQ. The CDR3 is 12 residues long. The CDR3 spells CASSQDGREQYF. In DNA form, the CDR3 reads TGTGCCAGCAGCCAAGATGGGAGGGAGCAGTACTTC.

This chain uses TRBV6-2 or TRBV6-3 with TRBJ1-1, with TRBD1 identical over 9 bases. The germline V gene has CDR1 MNHEY and CDR2 SVGEGT. Trimming cost V 5 bases and J 6 bases; bases outside gene matches: 16. This CDR3 has 17 amino acids. This chain's CDR3 is CASSPLPTWDRDSEAFF. CDR3 in DNA: TGTGCCAGCAGTCCCCTTCCTACTTGGGACAGGGACTCTGAAGCTTTCTTT.

CDR3 coding DNA: TGCGCCAGCAGCTTGTTCATGAACACTGAAGCTTTCTTT. This translates into CASSLFMNTEAFF. This chain uses TRBV5-1 with TRBJ1-1; unclear D gene. Germline CDR1 and CDR2: SGHRS and YFSETQ. Trimming left V 1 base short and J 0 bases short, with 4 bases between. The CDR3 runs 13 residues.

This clone was seen a handful of times. This chain links TRBV11-2 with TRBJ2-1, with D possibly TRBD1 on 5 matching bases. Germline V gene sequence: CDR1 SGHAT, CDR2 FQNNGV. The CDR3 spans 17 residues. The V and J ends lost 0 bases and 0 bases respectively, with 12 bases between them. This CDR3 reads CASSLDHDRFSYNEQFF. CDR3 DNA: TGTGCCAGCAGCTTAGATCACGACAGATTCTCCTACAATGAGCAGTTCTTC.

This clone was picked up a small number of times. This chain joins TRBV9 and TRBJ2-1, with TRBD2 matching 9 bases. Germline V gene data show CDR1 as SGDLS and CDR2 as YYNGEE. Losses at the gene ends were 1 base for V and 12 bases for J; bases not matched to a gene: 14. The CDR3 sequence is 16 residues long. Here the CDR3 reads CASSVSGGREGSGQFF. CDR3 DNA sequence: TGTGCCAGCAGCGTAAGCGGCGGGAGGGAGGGGAGTGGGCAGTTCTTC.

The chain recombines TRBV3-1 (or the pseudogene TRBV3-2) with TRBJ2-2, with TRBD2 matching over 7 bases. This CDR3 has 16 amino acids. Germline V gene lookup returns CDR1 LGHDT and CDR2 YNNKEL (reference sequence). V lost 1 base and J lost 0; bases outside the gene matches: 2. The CDR3 nucleotides read TGTGCCAGCAGCCAAGTGGGGGGGGCGAACACCGGGGAGCTGTTTTTT. Translation: CASSQVGGANTGELFF.

The V gene is TRBV15, the J gene TRBJ2-7, with D maybe TRBD2 (6 bases). The CDR3 runs 15 residues. Germline CDR1 reads LNHNV; CDR2 reads YYDKDF (reference sequence). Trimming removed 3 bases at V and 3 bases at J, with 15 bases between. The CDR3 loop is CATSRGGENFYEQYF. The CDR3 nucleotides read TGTGCCACCAGCAGGGGGGGAGAGAACTTCTACGAGCAGTACTTC. Filled out from reference TRBV15 and TRBJ2-7, the complete variable domain reads DAMVIQNPRYQVTQFGKPVTLSCSQTLNHNVMYWYQQKSSQAPKLLFHYYDKDFNNEADTPDNFQSRRPNTSFCFLDIRSPGLGDTAMYLCATSRGGENFYEQYFGPGTRLTVT.

The rearrangement links TRBV7-9 to TRBJ2-1; 10 bases agree with TRBD1. Germline V CDR1 and CDR2: SEHNR, FQNEAQ (reference sequence). The CDR3 runs to 16 residues. The J segment lost 7 bases and the V segment lost 4 bases, leaving 10 bases of the junction unmatched. The CDR3 DNA follows: TGTGCCAGCAGCTCCCCGGACAGGGGGTTTCTAAATGAGCAGTTCTTC. This encodes CASSSPDRGFLNEQFF.

The V and J genes are TRBV7-6 and TRBJ2-1, with TRBD2 as a possible D gene (6 bases). Germline assignment: CDR1 SGHVS and CDR2 FNYEAQ. V lost 5 bases, J lost 4 bases, and 9 bases lay in between. This CDR3 contains 13 residues. CDR3 in DNA: TGTGCCAGCAGCCTTGGACTATACAATGAGCAGTTCTTC. This sequence encodes CASSLGLYNEQFF.

The J gene is TRBJ2-4, the V gene TRBV18; D call uncertain. V lost 2 bases and J 0 bases, leaving 5 bases between the germline ends. This CDR3 spans 14 amino acids. Germline V CDR1 and CDR2: KGHSH, LQKENI. The CDR3 DNA sequence: TGTGCCAGCTCACCAGCAGTAGCCAAAAACATTCAGTACTTC. Protein sequence: CASSPAVAKNIQYF. Drawing the rest from reference TRBV18 and TRBJ2-4, the complete variable domain is NAGVMQNPRHLVRRRGQEARLRCSPMKGHSHVYWYRQLPEEGLKFMVYLQKENIIDESGMPKERFSAEFPKEGPSILRIQQVVRGDSAAYFCASSPAVAKNIQYFGAGTRLSVL.

The V call is TRBV20-1, the J call TRBJ2-7; D may be TRBD1 (6 bases). Germline V CDR1 and CDR2: DFQATT, SNEGSKA (reference sequence). The CDR3 is 14 residues long. Trimming took 3 bases from V and 3 from J, leaving 15 bases between them. As DNA, the CDR3 is TGCAGTGCTAGTTTCGAAGGCAGGGGCTACGAGCAGTACTTC. It is translated as CSASFEGRGYEQYF.

The genes are TRBV5-6 and TRBJ2-7, with TRBD2 matching over 10 bases. The CDR3 has 16 residues. With V trimmed by 3 bases and J by 0 bases, 6 bases remained unmatched. CDR1 and CDR2 from the germline V gene are SGHDT and YYEEEE. CDR3 coding DNA: TGTGCCAGCAGCTCAATCACTAGCGGGATCTCCTACGAGCAGTACTTC. Translated: CASSSITSGISYEQYF.

The chain recombines TRBV9 with TRBJ2-4; D is possibly TRBD2 (6 bases). Germline V lookup: CDR1 SGDLS, CDR2 YYNGEE. V lost 1 base to trimming and J lost 8 bases, with 13 bases between them. CDR3 size: 14 residues. CDR3 sequence (DNA): TGTGCCAGCAGCGTATGGGAGGCAGGGCACATTCAGTACTTC. Translated, it gives CASSVWEAGHIQYF.

The chain employs TRBV10-3 and TRBJ2-1, with D perhaps TRBD2 (6 bases). The V end lost 11 bases, the J end lost 2 bases, and 28 bases lay between the germline ends. The CDR3 runs 18 residues. Germline V lookup: CDR1 ENHRY, CDR2 SYGVKD. CDR3: CAFSPSGKIAATYNEQFF. Here the CDR3 DNA reads TGTGCCTTCTCGCCATCAGGGAAAATAGCGGCGACCTACAATGAGCAGTTCTTC.

V gene TRBV19 combines with J gene TRBJ2-3, with TRBD2 matching over 7 bases. After removal of 3 bases from V and 1 base from J, the junction contained 10 bases not matched to a gene. Germline values: CDR1 LNHDA, CDR2 SQIVND (reference sequence). CDR3 length equals 17 residues. The DNA of the CDR3 is TGTGCCAGTAGTATTGATTGGCGGGAGTACGGCACAGATACGCAGTATTTT. Its protein is CASSIDWREYGTDTQYF.

The chain combines TRBV14 with TRBJ1-1, with D unresolved. Germline assignment: CDR1 SGHDN and CDR2 FVKESK. The V gene lost 2 bases and the J gene lost 2 bases, with 9 bases spanning the gap. There are 14 residues in the CDR3. CDR3 loop: CASSQNSPNTEAFF. The CDR3 DNA reads TGTGCCAGCAGCCAAAACAGCCCTAACACTGAAGCTTTCTTT.

V usage is TRBV2 and J usage is TRBJ2-1, with 10 bases that match TRBD1. The CDR3 contains 15 residues. Trimming removed 3 bases from V and 6 bases from J; junction bases left unmatched: 5. Per germline, CDR1 SNHLY and CDR2 FYNNEI. Here the CDR3 reads CASSETGGWGNEQFF. For the CDR3, the DNA is TGTGCCAGCAGTGAGACAGGGGGCTGGGGCAATGAGCAGTTCTTC.

This clone was seen just once. V is TRBV4-2 and J is TRBJ2-1, with D possibly matching TRBD2 (5 bases). This CDR3 contains 15 residues. Between the trimmed V and J ends, which lost 4 bases and 2 bases, there was a span of 12 bases. CDR1 LGHNA and CDR2 YNFKEQ come from the germline V gene. CDR3 in amino acids: CASSRGLAAYNEQFF. CDR3 sequence (DNA): TGTGCCAGCAGCCGAGGTCTAGCAGCCTACAATGAGCAGTTCTTC.

The V call is TRBV15, the J call TRBJ2-3; 7 bases are a match to TRBD2. The germline V gene has CDR1 LNHNV and CDR2 YYDKDF (reference sequence). The CDR3 covers 19 residues. J lost 4 bases, V lost 4 bases, and 20 bases had no gene match. The CDR3 bases are TGTGCCACCAGCACCCTTTTAAGCTCGGGCGGGAGTTTCGCAGATACGCAGTATTTT. This translates into CATSTLLSSGGSFADTQYF.